This TCR beta chain was identified during a study of blood T cells in healthy people across ages. Study results and limitations: Without sorted subsets, naive and antigen-experienced compartments could not be conclusively compared.

Germline assignment: CDR1 SEHNR and CDR2 FQNEAQ (reference sequence). Trimming removed 5 bases at V and 8 bases at J, with 13 bases between. The CDR3 contains 12 residues. A few counts support this clonotype. The antigen is undetermined. Every donor contributed roughly 11 milliliters of peripheral blood by blood draw. No fewer than 5 micrograms of total RNA were isolated from every sample. For the second PCR, which ran for about 7 to 11 cycles, a sample-barcoded 5' primer and a J-beta primer mix were used. One entry per CDR3 protein results from TCRdb running MiXCR on the 5' RACE reads. Among over 450,000 distinct CDR3 sequences, around 24% were seen once, and the ten largest hold 8.5% to 9.5%. This sample was also put to use in a study of T cells of mothers and their children.

The origin of this receptor is a boy between 10 and 17 years old in good health. This chain links TRBV7-9 with TRBJ2-7, with a weak D call TRBD2 (6 bases). Sequencing was done on a sample of blood. The CDR3 protein is CASSHLAPKQYF. In nucleotides, the CDR3 is TGTGCCAGCAGCCATCTAGCGCCTAAGCAGTACTTC.